The clone carrying this TCR beta chain came up many times. Its matching antigen is unknown. This specimen comes from a study of T-cell reconstitution after alpha-beta-depleted transplantation in children. Trimming stripped 9 bases from V and 2 bases from J, with 14 bases between. CDR1 is LNHDA, CDR2 SQIVND, per germline (reference sequence). The CDR3 contains 14 residues. Study conclusions and caveats: Hyperexpanded clones declined; after one year, newly produced T cells mostly supplied diversity. Several hundred expanded graft clones reportedly gave rise to the alpha-beta T cells present about two months after transplant.

Preparation of the TCRbeta library used unique molecular identifiers. From the PCR reads, TCRdb called clonotypes with MiXCR, one entry per CDR3 protein. The repertoire holds some 840,000 distinct CDR3 sequences, 16% seen once, with 5% in the top ten. V and J are TRBV19 and TRBJ2-1; D gene ambiguous. This specimen consisted of PBMCs, mostly from graft donor cells, obtained 360 days after TCRalphabeta/CD19-depleted stem cell transplant. The clonotype comes from a male patient aged 10-17 years who had a stem cell transplant for acute lymphoblastic leukemia, so the T cells may come from the graft donor. The CDR3 loop reads CARWWWNPYNEQFF. CDR3 bases: TGTGCCAGGTGGTGGTGGAACCCCTACAATGAGCAGTTCTTC.